The 2 T cell receptor beta chains given below trace back to one sample, sequenced in a study of cytomegalovirus exposure and HLA in healthy donors. PCR used 60 Vbeta primers and 13 Jbeta primers. Measured with immunoSEQ multiplex PCR; TCRdb has only the in-frame clones, and not every one. The sample has about 170,000 clones, more than 75% seen once. Specimen: PBMCs. The receptor set was obtained from a man aged 25 to 40 in good health and CMV-seropositive.

The chain uses TRBV14 and TRBJ1-2, with D perhaps matching TRBD1 (6 bases). The V gene lost 1 base and the J gene lost 7 bases, with 10 bases spanning the gap. This CDR3 is 13 amino acids long. Per germline, CDR1 SGHDN and CDR2 FVKESK. As DNA, the CDR3 is TGTGCCAGCAGCCAAGGGGGGCAGCTTGGCTACACCTTC. Translated, it gives CASSQGGQLGYTF.

The chain links TRBV7-8 to TRBJ1-2, with unresolved D. The ends were cut back, 5 bases at V and 0 bases at J, with 10 bases in the middle. The CDR3 is 14 residues long. Germline V CDR1 and CDR2: SGHVS, FQNEAQ. CDR3 DNA: TGTGCCAGCAGCCCCCATCGAGCTAACTATGGCTACACCTTC. Translated, it gives CASSPHRANYGYTF.